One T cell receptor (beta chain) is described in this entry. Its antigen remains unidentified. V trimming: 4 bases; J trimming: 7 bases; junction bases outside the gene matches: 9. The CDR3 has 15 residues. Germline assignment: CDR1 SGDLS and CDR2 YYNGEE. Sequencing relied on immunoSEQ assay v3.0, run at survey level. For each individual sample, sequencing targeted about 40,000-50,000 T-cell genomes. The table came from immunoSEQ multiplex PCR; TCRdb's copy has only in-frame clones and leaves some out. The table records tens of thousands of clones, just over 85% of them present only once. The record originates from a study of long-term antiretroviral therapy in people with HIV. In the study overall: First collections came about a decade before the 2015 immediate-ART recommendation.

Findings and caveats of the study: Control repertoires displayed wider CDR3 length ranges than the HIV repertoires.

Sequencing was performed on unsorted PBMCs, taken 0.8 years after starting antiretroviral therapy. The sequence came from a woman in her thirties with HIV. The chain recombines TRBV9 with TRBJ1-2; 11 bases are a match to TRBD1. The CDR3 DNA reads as TGTGCCAGCAGCCCCTGGACAGGGGGCGTCCCTGGCTACACCTTC. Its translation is CASSPWTGGVPGYTF.